The 10 T cell receptor beta chains given below trace back to one sample, sequenced in a study of preoperative IRX-2 immunotherapy in early breast cancer. Treatment: preoperative locoregional IRX-2 cytokine immunotherapy. Generated by immunoSEQ multiplex PCR, the TCRdb table keeps only in-frame clones and is missing some. The top ten hold approximately 31% of the sample, which has around 13,000 clones, approximately 91% seen once. The sample was collected from a patient treated with IRX-2 immunotherapy. Every receptor here comes from a human donor with breast cancer.

The chain joins TRBV6-6 to TRBJ1-5; tentative D call: TRBD1 (5 bases). The V gene's germline CDR1 is MNHNY and CDR2 SVGAGI (reference sequence). V shed 6 bases and J shed 3 bases, with 12 bases lying between them. The CDR3 sequence is 14 residues long. For the CDR3, the DNA is TGTGCCAGCAGCCGGCAGGGCACCAATCAGCCCCAGCATTTT. Protein product: CASSRQGTNQPQHF.

This chain connects TRBV4-1 to TRBJ1-5, with 7 bases matching TRBD1. From germline, CDR1 is MGHRA and CDR2 YSYEKL. V was pared by 3 bases and J by 2 bases, with 4 bases of the junction left unmatched. The CDR3 consists of 15 residues. The CDR3 nucleotides are TGCGCCAGCAGCCAGGGACAGTTTGGCAATCAGCCCCAGCATTTT. Amino acid sequence: CASSQGQFGNQPQHF.

CDR3 DNA sequence: TGTGCCAGCAGCTTGCCCGGACGAAACTATGGCTACACCTTC. This sequence encodes CASSLPGRNYGYTF. V gene TRBV5-6 combines with J gene TRBJ1-2; D remains unclear. V was shortened by 1 base and J by 2 bases, with 9 bases between the two germline ends. The CDR3 is 14 residues long. Germline assignment: CDR1 SGHDT and CDR2 YYEEEE.

The gene calls are TRBV5-1 and TRBJ1-1; 9 nucleotides line up with TRBD1. After removal of 3 bases from V and 4 bases from J, the junction contained 7 bases not matched to a gene. Per the germline V gene, CDR1 is SGHRS and CDR2 is YFSETQ. The CDR3 covers 15 residues. CDR3 sequence: CASSSRTGVSTEAFF. In nucleotides, the CDR3 is TGCGCCAGCAGCTCGCGGACAGGGGTTTCCACTGAAGCTTTCTTT. Using reference TRBV5-1 and TRBJ1-1 for the parts outside the CDR3, the full variable domain is KAGVTQTPRYLIKTRGQQVTLSCSPISGHRSVSWYQQTPGQGLQFLFEYFSETQRNKGNFPGRFSGRQFSNSRSEMNVSTLELGDSALYLCASSSRTGVSTEAFFGQGTRLTVV.

The rearrangement links TRBV7-8 to TRBJ2-1, with 8 bases lining up with TRBD2. In germline, CDR1 is SGHVS, CDR2 FQNEAQ. The ends lost 4 bases at V and 10 bases at J; junction bases unmatched: 15. The CDR3 extends over 16 amino acids. CDR3 sequence (DNA): TGTGCCAGCAGCTCCCCGACGGGGGGGTTCTTTGGGGAGCAGTTCTTC. It codes for CASSSPTGGFFGEQFF.

This clone was seen a handful of times. The chain combines TRBV18 with TRBJ2-1, with D uncertain. CDR1 is KGHSH and CDR2 is LQKENI in the germline V gene. The germline V and J ends were trimmed by 1 base and 7 bases, with 5 bases remaining between them. The CDR3 loop spans 12 amino acids. The CDR3 loop reads CASSPLVNEQFF. The DNA of the CDR3 is TGTGCCAGCTCACCACTGGTTAATGAGCAGTTCTTC.

V is TRBV11-2 and J is TRBJ1-2; no clear D. Trimming removed 5 bases from V and 6 bases from J, with 16 bases in between. The CDR3 runs 14 residues. Germline V lookup: CDR1 SGHAT, CDR2 FQNNGV. The CDR3 DNA sequence: TGTGCCAGCAGCACATGGCGGTATTCGGATGGCTACACCTTC. Translating gives CASSTWRYSDGYTF.

The chain is built from TRBV14 and TRBJ1-1; D gene ambiguous. The V gene lost 1 base and the J gene lost 0 bases, with 6 bases spanning the gap. Germline V CDR1 and CDR2: SGHDN, FVKESK. The CDR3 totals 14 residues. The CDR3 sequence is CASSQGGMNTEAFF. As DNA, the CDR3 is TGTGCCAGCAGCCAAGGAGGGATGAACACTGAAGCTTTCTTT.

The rearrangement links TRBV2 to TRBJ2-6; D is unclear. Trimming took 7 bases from V and 0 from J, leaving 7 bases between them. The CDR3 consists of 14 residues. The V gene's germline CDR1 is SNHLY and CDR2 FYNNEI. The CDR3 coding sequence is TGTGCCAGCACGGTTCCCTCTGGGGCCAACGTCCTGACTTTC. Translating it yields CASTVPSGANVLTF.

The CDR3 spells CASSVSGLFRGQNEQFF. The CDR3 nucleotides are TGTGCCAGCAGCGTATCGGGACTATTTCGTGGTCAGAATGAGCAGTTCTTC. The chain combines TRBV9 with TRBJ2-1; 7 positions match TRBD2. Unmatched junction bases numbered 14, after V lost 1 base and J lost 7 bases. The CDR3 is made up of 17 amino acids. Germline V CDR1 and CDR2: SGDLS, YYNGEE.